These 17 T cell receptor beta chains were all obtained from the same sample, sequenced in a study of vaccination and CD4 T cells after COVID-19. Treatment reported: approximately 11-day PBMC culture with coronavirus spike peptide pools or control peptides (ViraFEST assay). The antigens for these receptors are not known. Scientists ran DNA taken from cultured CD4+ T cells through the Oncomine TCR Beta short-read assay for sequencing. TCRdb used MiXCR to reprocess the PCR reads, holding one entry per CDR3 protein. Altogether 3,000 to 4,000 distinct CDR3 sequences are present, roughly 70% being singletons, with the ten largest covering nearly 35%. The sequenced material came from CD4+ T cells from blood, cultured in vitro. The receptor source for this set is a human donor who had recovered from COVID-19.

The gene calls are TRBV11-2 and TRBJ2-7; no clear D gene. The CDR3 has 16 residues. Between the trimmed V and J ends, which lost 0 bases and 2 bases, there was a span of 14 bases. CDR1 and CDR2 from the germline V gene are SGHAT and FQNNGV. The CDR3 region is CASSLDGTVGPYEQYF. The CDR3, as DNA: TGTGCCAGCAGCTTAGACGGAACAGTAGGCCCCTACGAGCAGTACTTC.

This sequence joins TRBV7-2 and TRBJ1-4; the D is unclear. Germline CDR1 and CDR2: SGHTA and FQGNSA. With 1 base removed from V and 14 bases from J, the gap between germline ends came to 14 bases. CDR3 length: 13 amino acids. For the CDR3, the DNA is TGTGCCAGCAGCTTAGAGCGTCAAAAGCGTCTGTTTTTT. It codes for CASSLERQKRLFF.

V and J are TRBV30 and TRBJ1-1; 7 positions match TRBD1. The J segment lost 1 base and the V segment lost 2 bases, leaving 4 bases of the junction unmatched. Looked up from germline, CDR1 is GTSNPN and CDR2 is SVGIG (reference sequence). The CDR3 is 14 residues long. The CDR3 region is CAWSLGTENTEAFF. CDR3 nucleotides: TGTGCCTGGAGTTTAGGGACAGAGAACACTGAAGCTTTCTTT.

This clonotype was counted between two and nine times. The chain employs TRBV7-9 and TRBJ1-2, with a weak D call TRBD1 (6 bases). V was clipped by 5 bases and J by 6 bases, with 19 bases between them. Germline CDR1 and CDR2: SEHNR and FQNEAQ (reference sequence). The CDR3 contains 15 residues. The CDR3 region has the DNA TGTGCCAGCAGCCTCCGAGGGGGGCAGGCCGATGGCTACACCTTC. Its translation: CASSLRGGQADGYTF.

The chain employs TRBV20-1 and TRBJ1-5; 9 bases are a match to TRBD1. This CDR3 is 15 amino acids long. Trimming at V came to 5 bases and at J to 3 bases, leaving 8 bases not matched to a gene. From germline, CDR1 is DFQATT and CDR2 SNEGSKA (reference sequence). The chain's CDR3 is CSASTGTGNNQPQHF. CDR3 in DNA: TGCAGTGCTTCCACCGGGACAGGGAACAATCAGCCCCAGCATTTT.

CDR3 loop: CASSLSPYLTDTQYF. The CDR3 DNA reads TGTGCCAGCAGTTTATCACCGTACCTCACAGATACGCAGTATTTT. The chain has TRBV27 and TRBJ2-3; D gene ambiguous. The V end lost 0 bases, the J end lost 2 bases, and 9 bases lay between the germline ends. This CDR3 has 15 amino acids. In germline, CDR1 is MNHEY, CDR2 SMNVEV (reference sequence).

V and J are TRBV20-1 and TRBJ2-7; TRBD2 aligns across 10 bases. The CDR3 is 12 residues long. J gave up 3 bases and V 4 bases, and 0 bases lay outside the gene matches. CDR1 is DFQATT, CDR2 SNEGSKA, per germline (reference sequence). CDR3 loop: CSATSGGYEQYF. The CDR3 DNA follows: TGCAGTGCTACTAGCGGGGGCTACGAGCAGTACTTC.

V and J are TRBV20-1 and TRBJ2-4, with unresolved D. CDR1 and CDR2 (germline): DFQATT, SNEGSKA (reference sequence). Trimming stripped 3 bases from V and 1 base from J, with 16 bases between. This CDR3 spans 16 amino acids. As DNA, the CDR3 is TGCAGTGCTAGTTCGACTGGCAGCCCGGCCAAAAACATTCAGTACTTC. Protein: CSASSTGSPAKNIQYF.

The chain is built from TRBV20-1 and TRBJ2-1; 10 bases are a match to TRBD2. Germline V CDR1 and CDR2: DFQATT, SNEGSKA (reference sequence). J was trimmed by 4 bases and V by 6 bases; bases with no gene match: 9. The length of the CDR3 is 15 residues. The CDR3 is CSAPPLAGLYNEQFF. DNA of the CDR3: TGCAGTGCCCCCCCACTAGCGGGGCTTTACAATGAGCAGTTCTTC.

This clonotype is judged medium-sized. The chain recombines TRBV24-1 with TRBJ1-1; D unresolved. CDR1 is KGHDR, CDR2 SFDVKD, per germline. The V gene lost 3 bases and the J gene lost 2 bases, with 12 bases spanning the gap. CDR3 size: 15 residues. The CDR3 bases are TGTGCCACCAGTGATAGTCGTGCAGGTAACACTGAAGCTTTCTTT. It is translated as CATSDSRAGNTEAFF.

This chain uses TRBV20-1 with TRBJ1-2; D not resolved. Trimming stripped 2 bases from V and 2 bases from J, with 6 bases between. Germline V gene lookup returns CDR1 DFQATT and CDR2 SNEGSKA (reference sequence). CDR3 length equals 12 residues. The CDR3 region has the DNA TGCAGTGCTAGACAGGAGAACTATGGCTACACCTTC. It is translated as CSARQENYGYTF.

The chain has TRBV6-2 or TRBV6-3 and TRBJ1-2; tentatively, D is TRBD1 (5 bases). The V end lost 8 bases, the J end lost 4 bases, and 11 bases lay between the germline ends. Germline CDR1 reads MNHEY; CDR2 reads SVGEGT. The CDR3 runs to 12 residues. Here the CDR3 reads CASLQGGYGYTF. The CDR3 nucleotides read TGTGCCAGCCTCCAGGGTGGCTATGGCTACACCTTC.

The J gene is TRBJ2-2, the V gene TRBV2; TRBD2 might be the D (5 bases). The CDR3 is 15 residues long. Germline assignment: CDR1 SNHLY and CDR2 FYNNEI. The V end was cut by 7 bases, the J end by 1 base, with 13 bases between. The DNA of the CDR3 is TGTGCCAGCAAAACCTCCGGGATGAACACCGGGGAGCTGTTTTTT. It specifies CASKTSGMNTGELFF.

The chain couples TRBV7-2 to TRBJ1-2; TRBD1 is a possible D gene (6 bases). Looked up from germline, CDR1 is SGHTA and CDR2 is FQGNSA. Trimming took off 2 bases at V and 4 bases at J, with 11 bases between the two ends. The CDR3 is 14 residues long. The CDR3 is CASSLQGTPYGYTF. In nucleotides, the CDR3 is TGTGCCAGCAGCTTACAGGGGACTCCCTATGGCTACACCTTC.

This clonotype was seen more than once but under ten times. This sequence joins TRBV20-1 and TRBJ1-5, with D maybe TRBD1 (5 bases). V lost 2 bases and J 11 bases, leaving 16 bases between the germline ends. The CDR3 spans 13 residues. Germline-derived CDR1 and CDR2 are DFQATT and SNEGSKA (reference sequence). CDR3 coding DNA: TGCAGTGCTAGAACGGGGGGATTAGAGGCCCAGCATTTT. Translating gives CSARTGGLEAQHF.

This clonotype was counted between two and nine times. This chain links TRBV12-3 or TRBV12-4 with TRBJ1-5, with 9 bases fitting TRBD1. J lost 1 base, V lost 5 bases, and 6 bases had no gene match. The CDR3 extends over 16 amino acids. CDR3 nucleotide sequence: TGTGCCAGCAGTCCCCCCGGACAGGGGAGCAATCAGCCCCAGCATTTT. Its protein is CASSPPGQGSNQPQHF.

This clonotype appeared once. The chain links TRBV7-2 to TRBJ1-2, with 7 bases that match TRBD1. CDR3 length: 14 amino acids. The J segment lost 7 bases and the V segment lost 1 base, leaving 6 bases of the junction unmatched. Germline-derived CDR1 and CDR2 are SGHTA and FQGNSA. This CDR3 reads CASSLGQGPPGYTF. In DNA, the CDR3 is TGTGCCAGCAGCTTAGGACAGGGTCCACCTGGCTACACCTTC.